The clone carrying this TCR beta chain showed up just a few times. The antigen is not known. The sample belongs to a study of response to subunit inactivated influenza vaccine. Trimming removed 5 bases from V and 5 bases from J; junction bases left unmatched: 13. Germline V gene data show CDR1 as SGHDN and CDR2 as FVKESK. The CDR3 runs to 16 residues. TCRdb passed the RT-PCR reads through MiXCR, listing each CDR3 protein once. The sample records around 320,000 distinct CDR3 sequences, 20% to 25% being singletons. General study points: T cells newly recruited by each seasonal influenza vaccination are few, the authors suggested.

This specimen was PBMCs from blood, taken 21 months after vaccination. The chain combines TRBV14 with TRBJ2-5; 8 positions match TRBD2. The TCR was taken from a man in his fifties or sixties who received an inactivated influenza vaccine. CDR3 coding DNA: TGTGCCAGCAGCAGGGGAAAAGGACTAGCTGTGGAGACCCAGTACTTC. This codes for CASSRGKGLAVETQYF.